This T cell receptor (beta chain) emerged from a study of monozygotic twins with cystic fibrosis. Germline V gene lookup returns CDR1 WSHSY and CDR2 SAAADI. The CDR3 extends over 12 amino acids. The data were produced by immunoSEQ multiplex PCR, yet TCRdb's version contains in-frame clones alone and is incomplete. The sample has fewer than 20,000 clones, about 96% seen once; the top ten hold approximately 0.57%. This clone was observed a few times. This sequence joins TRBV10-2 and TRBJ1-3, with D uncertain. This clonotype was obtained from a girl aged 2 to 10 with cystic fibrosis. The specimen was blood. The CDR3 nucleotides are TGCGCAGCAAGGAGCTCTGGAAACACCATATATTTT. This encodes CAARSSGNTIYF.